This T cell receptor beta chain was identified during a study of shared clonotypes between healthy human individuals. On this clone itself: The target antigen is unknown. This same CDR3 is encoded by further DNA sequences in the sample.

The study, taken as a whole, reports: With few donors, the genetic and exposure-history diversity represented was limited.

Original processing methods: ImmunoSEQ gave junction-only sequences without quality scores, so filtering differed. Generated by immunoSEQ multiplex PCR, the TCRdb table keeps only in-frame clones and is missing some. Clone size and the V and J calls come from that table; the DNA yielded D and trimming. The sample includes over a million clones, around 97% of them seen just once. The study enrolled healthy HIV-negative adults without recent acute infections or vaccinations as donors. Trimming stripped 1 base from V and 4 bases from J, with 5 bases between. This CDR3 is built from 12 residues. CDR1 and CDR2 (germline): SGHDN, FVKESK.

This clonotype was sampled from a man aged 25-40 years in good health. Source material: naive CD4+ T cells sorted from blood. Sample subset: CD45RA+ positively selected. The gene calls are TRBV14 and TRBJ2-7; D call uncertain. CDR3 nucleotide sequence: TGTGCCAGCAGCCAAGGCCTGTACGAGCAGTACTTC. Translating it yields CASSQGLYEQYF.